Described below is a single TCR beta chain sequence and its context. The antigen is not known. The CDR3 has 14 amino acids. Germline lookup yields CDR1 MDHEN and CDR2 SYDVKM. V lost 7 bases, J lost 5 bases, and 10 bases stayed unmatched. Transcripts of RNA were the source for amplifying TCR beta CDR3 regions. RT-PCR was first run with HTBI primers, then multiplex PCR in a second round. A single record per CDR3 protein comes from TCRdb applying MiXCR to the multiplex PCR reads. The table lists some 170,000 distinct CDR3 sequences, 35% to 45% of them singletons, with less than 9.5% in the top ten. This specimen belongs to a study of Graves' ophthalmopathy and Graves' hyperthyroidism. Study at large: Peripheral blood was obtained at first diagnosis, ahead of any treatment. The study's findings and limits: Appearing in blood as well were most expanded thyroid clonotypes above 0.001 frequency.

Patients were excluded if they had other autoimmune diseases or uncontrolled infections, and likewise if pregnancy or lactation applied. It was on clinical symptoms, serum thyroxine, TRAb, thyroid ultrasound and orbital computed tomography that diagnosis relied. The sequence was obtained from a man between 25 and 39 years old with Graves' ophthalmopathy. Specimen: peripheral blood. The chain uses TRBV28 and TRBJ2-7; TRBD1 matches at 8 bases. DNA for the CDR3: TGTGCCAGCATGCGACAGGGGCTAAGTGACGAGCAGTACTTC. Translation: CASMRQGLSDEQYF.